Reported below is one T cell receptor (beta chain). The specificity of this receptor is unknown. No per-base quality is available; no much larger clone lies one base away. The source of the sample is a study of cytomegalovirus exposure and HLA in healthy donors (dated by TCRdb to 2015 to 2018). Concerning the study at large: An earlier analysis of several hundred of the donors reported under 300 Gb of sequence data and around 100 million unique TCR beta sequences obtained from about 180 million T cells. All discovery cohort repertoires had been generated using a single sequencing platform. The study combined high-throughput TCR immunosequencing, statistical association of individual TCRs with disease status, and machine learning to predict cytomegalovirus infection status. Typing coverage varied by locus: roughly 620-630 donors for A, B, C, DRB1 and DQB1; 522 for DQA1; around 610 for DPA1; around 490 for DPB1. A later analysis re-analyzed previously published TCR beta repertoires from roughly 600 donors and added high-resolution HLA genotyping to study TCR occurrence patterns. Class I and class II HLA loci were covered by the typing at four-digit resolution. An earlier analysis of approximately 500 of the donors applied high-throughput TCR beta sequencing to assess whether each TCR beta V gene segment acted as functional or pseudogenic. The study used immunosequencing to profile the T cell repertoires of several hundred subjects and linked those repertoires to cytomegalovirus serostatus. Alongside the repertoire data, information on donor age, sex, ethnicity and CMV serostatus was compiled. The study aimed to test whether cataloging public T cell receptors could reveal signatures of past pathogen exposure. Among the roughly 410 genotyped donors, approximately 81% belonged to the genetic ancestry cluster associated with self-reported Caucasian donors. An early release that covered 640 HLA-typed donors contained around 300 gigabases of sequencing data and 70 million to 100 million unique TCR sequences. Five DR-DQ haplotypes were handled as single units for association and clustering, since linkage in the cohort was strong. Genome-wide SNP genotypes for about 55% of the 666 donors were used in a later genetic analysis, which treated that subset as a discovery cohort. Among around 400 genotyped donors of the cohort, an average of around 240,000 unique TCR beta nucleotide sequences were sequenced per donor, around 20% of them non-productive. A separate validation cohort of over a hundred different subjects was used in addition to the approximately 670-subject first cohort. Rather than drawing on any new phenotypic data, the later analysis identified candidate immune exposures from TCR beta sequences and the way those sequences occurred across donors.

General conclusions and limits of the study: The classifier was reported to diagnose cytomegalovirus status with high specificity and sensitivity in both the original and validation cohorts. In the study, about 150 TCR beta chains were listed as associated with cytomegalovirus. Because HLA typing was missing for some donors at each locus, association tests included only the typed subset. While some public TCRs were present in many individuals, most TCR sequences turned up only very rarely across donors. According to the authors, the approach could potentially be generalized to other disease states and immunological phenotypes. CMV serostatus was the only immune exposure information available for the cohort. Only TCR beta chains were sequenced in this cohort, and the absence of alpha or paired-chain data limited detectable features. In a later analysis, TCR association rates were found to vary across HLA loci, with the most associated TCRs seen for DRB1 alleles and the fewest for HLA-C alleles. In a later analysis, HLA-associated TCR beta chains showed more clonal expansion and lower generation probabilities than non-associated chains that were equally common. Over 15 rarely observed V segments, including chromosome 9 orphons, were excluded from the earlier analysis of several hundred of the donors because counts were too low. A later analysis reported that several top co-occurrence clusters appeared linked to parvovirus B19, influenza, CMV and Epstein-Barr virus. A later genetic analysis reported fewer N-insertions in productive TCRs among donors in an Asian-associated ancestry cluster than the approximately 670-donor mean. Strong co-occurrence of HLA alleles, especially DR and DQ, made assigning TCR associations to individual alleles difficult. In an earlier analysis of about 550 of the donors, most TCR beta V segments were observed in productive rearrangements about 87% or about 30% of the time, broadly matching IMGT annotations. Linkage disequilibrium might explain the correlated functional status among segregating V segments, but an unknown experimental factor could not be excluded. An association between a missense DCLRE1C variant and V-gene and J-gene trimming of TCR beta chains was found in a later genetic analysis and replicated in an independent cohort. Some IMGT-functional V segments, including TRBV6-2 and TRBV6-3, could not be distinguished by the 87-base-pair reads and were therefore excluded. Roughly uniform sequencing depth across donors was assumed in presence/absence analyses, although this assumption may not hold. A further reported finding was that TCR beta sequences accurately predicted the HLA-A and HLA-B alleles for most subjects in the first cohort. The sequencing pipeline was judged likely to have produced a cluster of highly shared sequence variants as a technical artifact. Specific HLA alleles were associated with over 15,000 TCR beta sequences at a false discovery rate of 0.05 in a later analysis. A later analysis found that most CMV-associated TCR beta chains appeared HLA-restricted, with HLA associations seemingly driven largely by CMV exposure. A few of the identified cytomegalovirus-associated TCR beta chains were confirmed in vitro to be specific for cytomegalovirus antigens.

Looking up the germline V gene (reference sequence) yields CDR1 LNHDA and CDR2 SQIVND. Compared with germline, V lacks 4 bases and J lacks 5 bases; bases without a gene match: 5. The CDR3 covers 15 residues, taking in both the cysteine and the phenylalanine. Only the CDR3 portion is preserved as DNA: 45 bases, with reading frame beginning at the first base. The library was obtained by the immunoSEQ multiplex PCR assay. For the multiplex PCR, a mixture combining 60 forward primers for TCR Vbeta segments and 13 reverse primers for TCR Jbeta segments was used. A multiplex PCR assay on genomic DNA amplified the CDR3 region of rearranged TCR beta genes. The Illumina HiSeq System was used to sequence the amplified TCR beta libraries as 87-base-pair reads. As for how the authors treated the data: In a later analysis, tens of millions of unique TCR beta chains were counted across the approximately 640 repertoires, and approximately 9.9 million of these chains were shared by at least two donors. Raw reads were error-corrected and collapsed into unique sequences with a nearest-neighbor algorithm that merged closely related sequences to remove PCR and sequencing errors. To assign V, D and J gene segments, CDR3 sequences were aligned to IMGT reference sequences. Each retained sequence needed at least a six-nucleotide match to both a V gene segment and a J gene segment. Rearrangements were called productive when the CDR3 lacked stop codons and stayed in frame with V and J; all others were non-productive. Following IMGT convention, CDR3 was defined as the stretch from the second conserved V-encoded cysteine to the conserved J-encoded phenylalanine. In an earlier analysis of more than 550 of the donors, sequences lacking an unambiguous match to a single V gene segment were excluded. In an earlier analysis of several hundred of the donors, V segments were called functional above 56.7% productive rearrangements and were called segregating when the between-donor standard deviation exceeded 5%. To diagnose cytomegalovirus status from the catalog of TCR beta chain sequences, a statistical classification framework was built. A later analysis assigned V and J genes by comparing TCR nucleotide sequences with IMGT/GENE-DB human TR gene sequences. The TCRdist pipeline was used in a later analysis to assign CDR3 sequences and most-parsimonious VDJ recombination scenarios. In a later analysis, every TCR beta chain was defined by the combination of its CDR3 amino acid sequence and its V-gene family, and reads without a unique V-gene family were dropped. To address suspected cross-contamination and a sequencing artifact, a later analysis removed 592 highly shared, low-generation-probability nucleotide sequences. A later analysis calculated a clonal expansion index for each public chain from normalized within-repertoire ranks of inferred template counts. Generation probabilities in a later analysis came from a VDJ recombination model fitted to out-of-frame rearrangements, and those results were checked against IGoR. A later analysis scored TCR-TCR, TCR-HLA and TCR-CMV co-occurrence with hypergeometric tests, applying a repertoire-size bias correction to TCR pairs. A later analysis estimated false discovery rates by permuting HLA or CMV assignments 20 times. In a later analysis, co-occurring TCRs were grouped using DBSCAN, with TCRdist sequence similarity added in when clustering inside HLA-allele-positive subsets. Co-occurrence clustering excluded repertoires with fewer than 30,000 or more than 120,000 public chains, plus five with anomalous nucleotide sharing. TCRdb provides this immuneACCESS table in a form limited to in-frame rearrangements. Some clones are lacking; in checked studies, under half of them reflect an unresolved V gene, and why the rest are absent is not known. Clone size and the V and J calls come from that table; the DNA yielded D and trimming. For this sample the table gives about 150,000 clones, of which approximately 79% were detected only once. The top ten clones comprise about 2.5% of the sample.

The cohort comprised several hundred healthy bone marrow donors. At the time of sampling, every cohort member was nominally healthy, though immune exposures that went unrecorded were likely present. The donor tested CMV seronegative, placing the donor among the roughly 340 seronegative members of the cohort. A peripheral blood sample was provided by each donor, and peripheral blood mononuclear cells were used for TCR beta sequencing. Genomic DNA was extracted from the blood cell samples with the Qiagen DNeasy Blood Extraction Kit. The receptor was isolated from a male donor in good health and CMV-seronegative. The sample consisted of PBMCs. The sequence links TRBV19 to TRBJ2-7; 13 bases in the middle match TRBD2. The CDR3: CASSTTSGGIHEQYF. The DNA is as follows: TGTGCCAGTAGTACGACTAGCGGGGGGATCCACGAGCAGTACTTC.